Listed here are 11 T cell receptor beta chains from one sample, sequenced in a study of T cells in Graves' hyperthyroidism and ophthalmopathy. There were TCR beta CDR3 regions amplified from RNA transcripts. The TCR CDR3 first-round RT-PCR relied on the HTBI primer set. TCRdb re-analysed the multiplex PCR reads in MiXCR, keeping a single row per CDR3 protein. The table has about 600,000 distinct CDR3 sequences, approximately 16% seen once. Sequenced sample: blood. All receptors derive from a woman in her 40s with Graves' ophthalmopathy.

This clonotype appeared many times. CDR3: CASSSVRGGIGEQFF. DNA of the CDR3: TGTGCCAGCAGCTCCGTAAGAGGGGGAATCGGGGAGCAGTTCTTC. The chain recombines TRBV11-2 with TRBJ2-1; a possible D gene is TRBD1 (6 bases). The CDR3 length is 15 residues. Trimming removed 4 bases at V and 10 bases at J, with 20 bases between. CDR1 is SGHAT and CDR2 is FQNNGV in the germline V gene.

This clonotype has ten or more counts. The chain uses TRBV9 and TRBJ2-7; 10 positions agree with TRBD2. CDR3 length equals 15 residues. V shed 4 bases, J shed 7 bases, and the junction held 11 bases outside the gene matches. Germline-derived CDR1 and CDR2 are SGDLS and YYNGEE. The CDR3 region has the DNA TGTGCCAGCAGCCTTAAAGCGGGAGGGCCAGAAGAGCAGTACTTC. It translates to CASSLKAGGPEEQYF.

The chain uses TRBV7-2 and TRBJ2-1, with 9 positions matching TRBD2. Germline values: CDR1 SGHTA, CDR2 FQGNSA. The ends lost 6 bases at V and 0 bases at J; junction bases unmatched: 6. CDR3 length equals 16 residues. CDR3 residues: CASSGTSGHSYNEQFF. In DNA form, the CDR3 reads TGTGCCAGCAGTGGAACTAGCGGGCACTCCTACAATGAGCAGTTCTTC.

This clonotype was observed a few times. The CDR3 sequence is CASSRLQEDTEAFF. The CDR3 region has the DNA TGTGCCAGCAGTAGGTTACAGGAAGACACTGAAGCTTTCTTT. This chain connects TRBV6-1 to TRBJ1-1, with D possibly matching TRBD1 (5 bases). The V and J ends lost 5 bases and 3 bases respectively, with 13 bases between them. This CDR3 contains 14 residues. The V gene's germline CDR1 is MNHNS and CDR2 SASEGT.

This clonotype was detected many times. The chain combines TRBV10-2 with TRBJ2-2; tentatively, D is TRBD1 or TRBD2 (5 bases each). V was trimmed by 8 bases and J by 1 base, leaving 8 bases between them. This CDR3 contains 13 residues. CDR1 WSHSY and CDR2 SAAADI come from the germline V gene. CDR3 sequence reads: CASRDVNTGELFF. For the CDR3, the DNA is TGCGCCAGCCGGGACGTGAACACCGGGGAGCTGTTTTTT.

This clonotype was seen ten or more times. V gene TRBV9 combines with J gene TRBJ1-2; D perhaps matches TRBD1 (6 bases). The V and J ends lost 4 bases and 4 bases respectively, with 11 bases between them. Germline V gives CDR1 SGDLS, CDR2 YYNGEE. The CDR3 runs to 13 residues. The CDR3 DNA reads TGTGCCAGCAGCCACCCGGACAGCTATGGCTACACCTTC. Translated: CASSHPDSYGYTF.

The chain combines TRBV5-6 with TRBJ2-1; a weak D match, TRBD1 (7 bases). The CDR3 loop spans 13 amino acids. Germline lookup yields CDR1 SGHDT and CDR2 YYEEEE. With 4 bases removed from V and 12 bases from J, the gap between germline ends came to 17 bases. In nucleotides, the CDR3 is TGTGCCAGCAGCCCACAGGGGACTCGGGTGCAGTTCTTC. The encoded protein is CASSPQGTRVQFF.

This clonotype was recorded at least ten times. This chain connects TRBV13 to TRBJ1-2, with D perhaps TRBD1 (6 bases). This CDR3 is built from 14 residues. V was pared by 5 bases and J by 3 bases, with 13 bases between. In germline, CDR1 is PRHDT, CDR2 FYEKMQ (reference sequence). For the CDR3, the DNA is TGTGCCAGCAGCAGACTCAGGGGTGACTATGGCTACACCTTC. Protein sequence: CASSRLRGDYGYTF.

At least ten counts were recorded for this clonotype. This sequence joins TRBV3-1 and TRBJ1-4; the D is unclear. Trimming shortened V by 1 base and J by 8 bases, and 11 bases separated the two germline ends. This CDR3 spans 14 amino acids. Germline CDR1 and CDR2: LGHDT and YNNKEL (reference sequence). CDR3 sequence reads: CASSQAVGLEKLFF. CDR3 nucleotides: TGTGCCAGCAGCCAAGCGGTGGGCTTAGAAAAACTGTTTTTT.

The chain combines TRBV6-2 or TRBV6-3 with TRBJ1-1, with no clear D. V lost 6 bases, J lost 4 bases, and 15 bases lay in between. The CDR3 extends over 14 amino acids. CDR1 MNHEY and CDR2 SVGEGT come from the germline V gene. The CDR3 region has the DNA TGTGCCAGCAGACCCCAACTTTGGTCCACTGAAGCTTTCTTT. This codes for CASRPQLWSTEAFF.

This clonotype was recorded at least ten times. The CDR3 loop is CASRRGWGYTF. Written as DNA, the CDR3 is TGTGCCAGCAGGAGGGGTTGGGGCTACACCTTC. This chain joins TRBV2 and TRBJ1-2; perhaps TRBD1 as D (5 bases). V lost 6 bases, J lost 8 bases, and 10 bases lay in between. The V gene's germline CDR1 is SNHLY and CDR2 FYNNEI. CDR3 length equals 11 residues.